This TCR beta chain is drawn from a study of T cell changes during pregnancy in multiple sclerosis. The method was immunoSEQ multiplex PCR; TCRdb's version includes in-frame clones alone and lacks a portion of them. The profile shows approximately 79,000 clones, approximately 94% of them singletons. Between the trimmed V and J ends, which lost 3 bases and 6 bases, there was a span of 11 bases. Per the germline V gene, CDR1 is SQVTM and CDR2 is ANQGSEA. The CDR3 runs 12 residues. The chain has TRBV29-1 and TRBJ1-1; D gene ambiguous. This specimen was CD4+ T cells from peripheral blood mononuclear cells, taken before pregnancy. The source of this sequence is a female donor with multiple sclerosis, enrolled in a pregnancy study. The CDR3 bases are TGCAGCGTTGAGGATGGGAGGTCTGAAGCTTTCTTT. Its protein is CSVEDGRSEAFF.